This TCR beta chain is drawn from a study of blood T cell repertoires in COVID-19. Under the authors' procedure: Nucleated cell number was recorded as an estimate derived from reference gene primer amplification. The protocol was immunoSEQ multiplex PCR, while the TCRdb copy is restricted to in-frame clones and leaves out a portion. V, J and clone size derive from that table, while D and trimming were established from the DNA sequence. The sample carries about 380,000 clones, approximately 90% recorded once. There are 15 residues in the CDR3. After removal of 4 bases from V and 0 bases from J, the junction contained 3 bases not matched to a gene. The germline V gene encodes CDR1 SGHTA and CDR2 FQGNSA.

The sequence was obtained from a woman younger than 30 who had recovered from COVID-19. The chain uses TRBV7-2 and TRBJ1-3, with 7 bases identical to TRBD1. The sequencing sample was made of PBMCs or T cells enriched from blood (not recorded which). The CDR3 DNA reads TGTGCCAGCAGCTACGGGACAGTCTCTGGAAACACCATATATTTT. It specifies CASSYGTVSGNTIYF.